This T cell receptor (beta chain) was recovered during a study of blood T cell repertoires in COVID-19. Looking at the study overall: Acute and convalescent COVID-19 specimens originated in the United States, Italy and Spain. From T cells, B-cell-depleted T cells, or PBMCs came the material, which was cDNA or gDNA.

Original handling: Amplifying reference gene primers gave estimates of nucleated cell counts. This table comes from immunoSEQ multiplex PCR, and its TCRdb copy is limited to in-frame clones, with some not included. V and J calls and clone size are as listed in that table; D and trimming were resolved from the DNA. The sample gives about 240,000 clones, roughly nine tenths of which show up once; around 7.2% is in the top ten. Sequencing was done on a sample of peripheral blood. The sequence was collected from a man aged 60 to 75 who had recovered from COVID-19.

In DNA, the CDR3 is TGTGCCAGCAGTTACTTCGACAGGGAGCTGTTTTTT. Translation: CASSYFDRELFF. The rearrangement joins TRBV6-2 or TRBV6-3 to TRBJ2-2, with no clear D. Per the germline V gene, CDR1 is MNHEY and CDR2 is SVGEGT. This CDR3 contains 12 residues. The V end was cut by 1 base, the J end by 9 bases, with 6 bases between.